A selection of T cell receptor beta chains follows, all from one sample in a study of T cells after posttransplantation cyclophosphamide. Here immunoSEQ multiplex PCR was the method, and the copy in TCRdb shows in-frame clones only, minus some. In the table there are 8,500 to 13,000 clones, 80% to 90% of which are singletons. This specimen consisted of PBMCs, obtained after allogeneic stem cell transplant with posttransplant cyclophosphamide. Source of these receptors: a female patient aged 50 to 60 who received an allogeneic stem cell transplant from a related donor, was CMV-positive, and had no GVHD. The graft donor may account for some of the T cells. Each CDR3 is given with its conserved first and last residue.

J gene: TRBJ1-2; CDR3 length: 14; V gene: TRBV6-5; CDR3 protein: CASRRLSVNYGYTF
J gene: TRBJ1-1; CDR3 length: 13; V gene: TRBV6-4; CDR3 protein: CASSDSSRGEAFF
J gene: TRBJ2-1; CDR3 length: 15; V gene: TRBV18; CDR3 protein: CASSPGQASVNEQFF
J gene: TRBJ2-2; CDR3 length: 14; V gene: TRBV7-3; CDR3 protein: CASSPQRSTGELFF
J gene: TRBJ2-1; CDR3 length: 18; V gene: TRBV5-6; CDR3 protein: CASSLAPRGGGGYNEQFF
J gene: TRBJ2-1; CDR3 length: 12; V gene: TRBV19; CDR3 protein: CASNLKDSEQFF
J gene: TRBJ1-1; CDR3 length: 14; V gene: TRBV2; CDR3 protein: CASSQYRDSLEAFF
J gene: TRBJ1-3; CDR3 length: 15; V gene: TRBV4-3; CDR3 protein: CASSQDKTLRNTIYF
J gene: TRBJ2-7; CDR3 length: 14; V gene: TRBV6-6; CDR3 protein: CASSRNRETYEQYF
J gene: TRBJ1-2; CDR3 length: 13; V gene: TRBV4-1; CDR3 protein: CASSIKGVYGYTF
J gene: TRBJ2-7; CDR3 length: 14; V gene: TRBV27; CDR3 protein: CASIQSSGGYEQYF
J gene: TRBJ2-1; CDR3 length: 14; V gene: TRBV27; CDR3 protein: CASSPILPVHEQFF
J gene: TRBJ2-5; CDR3 length: 15; V gene: TRBV10-3; CDR3 protein: CAISESRDRQETQYF
J gene: TRBJ2-1; CDR3 length: 16; V gene: TRBV6-5; CDR3 protein: CASSYTSGGYYNEQFF
J gene: TRBJ2-1; CDR3 length: 15; V gene: TRBV6-6; CDR3 protein: CASSSLDRGNNEQFF
J gene: TRBJ1-1; CDR3 length: 14; V gene: TRBV5-4; CDR3 protein: CASSLQGLWTEAFF
J gene: TRBJ1-5; CDR3 length: 14; V gene: TRBV7-8; CDR3 protein: CASSFLAGGQPQHF
J gene: TRBJ1-2; CDR3 length: 12; V gene: TRBV11-2; CDR3 protein: CASSSGTGGYTF